This is a list of T cell receptor beta chains from one sample in a study of T cell repertoires in cytomegalovirus infection. TCRdb redid the calling of the reads with MiXCR, one entry per CDR3 protein. Here the sample spans some 200,000 distinct CDR3 sequences, roughly a fifth being singletons. Sequencing was performed on PBMCs. The receptor set was obtained from a human donor in good health (CMV status not recorded). Some clones in this sample may be carry-over from other donors' samples. The CDR3 runs from the conserved cysteine through the conserved F or W. A D gene is named only where the DNA matches it firmly. Not every row has a clone size; where given, it reads once, few, many or a size class.

V,D,J,size,DNA,CDR3
TRBV28,-,TRBJ1-6,few,TGTGCCAGCAGTTCGCCGTTGGGACAAGTCTCACCCCTCCACTTT,CASSSPLGQVSPLHF
TRBV11-1,-,TRBJ1-2,many,TGTGCCAGCAGCTTATTAGGGCTGAGGAGCTACACCTTC,CASSLLGLRSYTF
TRBV15,-,TRBJ1-5,-,TGTGCCACCAGCGGGAGTGGGAGGAACAGGATAGATCAGCCCCAGCATTTT,CATSGSGRNRIDQPQHF
TRBV6-1,-,TRBJ2-1,few,TGTGCCAGCAGTGAAGTGGGTAGCGGAGGCTACAATGAGCAGTTCTTC,CASSEVGSGGYNEQFF
TRBV28,-,TRBJ2-4,few,TGTGCCAGCAGTTTACTTACCTCGGGGGCCAAAAACATTCAGTACTTC,CASSLLTSGAKNIQYF
TRBV6-1,TRBD1,TRBJ1-5,many,TGTGCCAGCAGTGAATCGGGACAGCAAAATCAGCCCCAGCATTTT,CASSESGQQNQPQHF
TRBV7-3,TRBD1,TRBJ2-3,-,TGTGCCAGCAGCTTAAGGGGACAGTTCACAGATACGCAGTATTTT,CASSLRGQFTDTQYF
TRBV7-2,-,TRBJ2-2,many,TGTGCCAGCACCAATAAGCCCCGCGCCGGGGAGCTGTTTTTT,CASTNKPRAGELFF
TRBV20-1,-,TRBJ2-7,-,TGCAGTGCTAGTGAAGGGCCCTACGAGCAGTACTTC,CSASEGPYEQYF
TRBV19,TRBD1,TRBJ2-1,few,TGTGCCAGTGATCTGGGACAGGGCCACAATGAGCAGTTCTTC,CASDLGQGHNEQFF
TRBV29-1,-,TRBJ1-5,few,TGCAGCGTCTCCTCCGGGACGTTCGGGAGCAATCAGCCCCAGCATTTT,CSVSSGTFGSNQPQHF
TRBV7-2,TRBD2,TRBJ2-7,many,TGTGCCAGCAGCGCACTAGCGGACTACGAGCAGTACTTC,CASSALADYEQYF
TRBV6-2/TRBV6-3,TRBD2,TRBJ2-7,many,TGTGCCAGCAGTTCCCCATCCAAGCGGGACTACGAGCAGTACTTC,CASSSPSKRDYEQYF
TRBV20-1,-,TRBJ1-4,-,TGCAGTGCTAGGCATAATGAAAAACTGTTTTTT,CSARHNEKLFF
TRBV3-1,-,TRBJ1-5,few,TGTGCCAGCAGCCAAGACCATATCGGGCAGCCCCAGCATTTT,CASSQDHIGQPQHF
TRBV7-3,-,TRBJ2-1,-,TGTGCCAGCAGCTTAGGGGGTAATGAGCAGTCCTTC,CASSLGGNEQSF
TRBV7-8,-,TRBJ2-3,many,TGTGCCAGCAGCTTAGACGACTTAAGCACAGATACGCAGTATTTT,CASSLDDLSTDTQYF
TRBV7-2,-,TRBJ2-2,many,TGTGCCAGCAGCTTAGCTAAGGCAGGGTCCAACACCGGGGAGCTGTTTTTT,CASSLAKAGSNTGELFF
TRBV6-6,-,TRBJ2-7,few,TGTGCCAGCAGTGTTACAGTCGAGCAGTACTTC,CASSVTVEQYF
TRBV29-1,TRBD1,TRBJ2-5,few,TGCAGCGTGGACAGGGGCCAAGAGACCCAGTACTTC,CSVDRGQETQYF
TRBV4-2,-,TRBJ2-3,-,TGTGCCAGCAGCCAAGAAGCCAAGCCCCGCACAGATACGCAGTATTTT,CASSQEAKPRTDTQYF
TRBV7-2,TRBD2,TRBJ2-1,many,TGTGCCAGCAGCTTAGCGGGAGGGGTCTACAATGAGCAGTTCTTC,CASSLAGGVYNEQFF
TRBV4-3,TRBD2,TRBJ2-2,-,TGCGCCAGCAGCCAAGATACGACCGCGGAACTAGCGGGAGACACCGGGGAGCTGTTTTTT,CASSQDTTAELAGDTGELFF
TRBV5-6,TRBD2,TRBJ2-2,few,TGTGCCAGCAGCTTGGAGGGACTAGCGGGAGTCAGGGAGCTGTTTTTT,CASSLEGLAGVRELFF
TRBV11-1,-,TRBJ1-1,few,TGTGCCAGCAGCGTTGGACAGCTTTGGACTGAAGCTTTCTTT,CASSVGQLWTEAFF
TRBV29-1,TRBD1,TRBJ2-2,-,TGCAGCACTTCGGGTGGACAGGGGGGCACCGGGGAGCTGTTTTTT,CSTSGGQGGTGELFF
TRBV6-6,-,TRBJ2-7,few,TGTGCCAGCAGTTACTCGACGGTGCAGTGGGTGGAGTACGAGCAGTACTTC,CASSYSTVQWVEYEQYF
TRBV7-2,-,TRBJ1-2,many,TGTGCCAGCAGCACGGGACGGATCTATGGCTACACCTTC,CASSTGRIYGYTF
TRBV7-9,-,TRBJ2-7,many,TGTGCCAGCAGCCCCAGCCCCAGAGGCGAGCAGTACTTC,CASSPSPRGEQYF
TRBV6-5,TRBD2,TRBJ2-7,many,TGTGCCAGCAGGTCGGGACTAGAGAGCTCCTACGAGCAGTACTTC,CASRSGLESSYEQYF
TRBV19,-,TRBJ1-2,-,TGTGCCAGTAGTATTCCCGGTTATGGCTACACCTTC,CASSIPGYGYTF
TRBV11-3,-,TRBJ1-1,-,TGTGCCAGCAGCTTAGAACAGGTGCGAACTGAAGCTTTCTTT,CASSLEQVRTEAFF